Sequencing of this TCR beta chain was carried out in a study of OX40 agonist ivuxolimab in advanced cancers. The method was immunoSEQ multiplex PCR; TCRdb's version includes in-frame clones alone and lacks a portion of them. The table includes tens of thousands of clones, roughly 87% detected once. The sequence was obtained from an adult with an advanced solid tumor such as melanoma, head and neck, liver or kidney cancer. The sample consisted of CD4+ or CD8+ T cells sorted from blood, taken in a trial of the OX40 agonist ivuxolimab.

The CDR3 sequence is CASSPTRNYEQYF. CDR3 nucleotides: TGTGCCAGTAGTCCGACTAGAAACTACGAGCAGTACTTC. The rearrangement links TRBV19 to TRBJ2-7; D is perhaps TRBD2 (6 bases). The length of the CDR3 is 13 residues. The germline CDR1 and CDR2 sequences are LNHDA and SQIVND (reference sequence). Trimming left V 5 bases short and J 3 bases short, with 11 bases between. The entire variable domain, with the rest obtained from reference TRBV19 and TRBJ2-7, is as follows: DGGITQSPKYLFRKEGQNVTLSCEQNLNHDAMYWYRQDPGQGLRLIYYSQIVNDFQKGDIAEGYSVSREKKESFPLTVTSAQKNPTAFYLCASSPTRNYEQYFGPGTRLTVT.